This is a list of T cell receptor beta chains from one sample in a study of blood T cell repertoires in COVID-19. Some clones are missing from TCRdb's copy, which holds only in-frame ones; the method was immunoSEQ multiplex PCR. The sample contains 85,000 to 130,000 clones, roughly 90% of which appear only once. Material: peripheral blood. The receptors shown here come from a human donor in a cohort sampled during active COVID-19. Each CDR3 is given with its conserved first and last residue. Fields, in order: D gene, J gene, clone size, V gene, CDR3 DNA, CDR3 protein. The D gene is left open where the match is weak. Size is omitted from some rows. Given values are once, few, many or a class for expanded clones.

d_gene: -; j_gene: TRBJ1-6; abundance: -; v_gene: TRBV27; CDR3nt: TGTGCCAGCGGAAGCGGGACACCTTATTCACCCCTCCACTTT; CDR3aa: CASGSGTPYSPLHF
d_gene: -; j_gene: TRBJ1-3; abundance: -; v_gene: TRBV7-9; CDR3nt: TGTGCCAGCAGCCGTCAGGGAAACACCATATATTTT; CDR3aa: CASSRQGNTIYF
d_gene: TRBD1; j_gene: TRBJ1-1; abundance: -; v_gene: TRBV19; CDR3nt: TGTGCCAGTAGTCCGGACAGGGGGACTGAAGCTTTCTTT; CDR3aa: CASSPDRGTEAFF
d_gene: -; j_gene: TRBJ1-3; abundance: -; v_gene: TRBV5-4; CDR3nt: TGTGCCAGCAGCTTCGGGGTTAGTACGTCCTTCTCTGGAAACACCATATATTTT; CDR3aa: CASSFGVSTSFSGNTIYF
d_gene: TRBD1; j_gene: TRBJ2-7; abundance: -; v_gene: TRBV6-5; CDR3nt: TGTGCCAGCAGTTACTCGACAGGGAACGAGCAGTACTTC; CDR3aa: CASSYSTGNEQYF
d_gene: TRBD2; j_gene: TRBJ2-7; abundance: -; v_gene: TRBV7-9; CDR3nt: TGTGCCAGCACCCTCGAATGGCTAGCGGGGGGAGGCTACGAGCAGTACTTC; CDR3aa: CASTLEWLAGGGYEQYF
d_gene: -; j_gene: TRBJ2-1; abundance: -; v_gene: TRBV4-3; CDR3nt: TGCGCCAGCAGCCAACGGTGGGGGGGCGGGGGAGTCTACAATGAGCAGTTCTTC; CDR3aa: CASSQRWGGGGVYNEQFF
d_gene: TRBD1; j_gene: TRBJ1-2; abundance: once; v_gene: TRBV19; CDR3nt: TGTGCCAGTAGTGGGCCGGGACAGGGGGCCCTTGGCTACACCTTC; CDR3aa: CASSGPGQGALGYTF
d_gene: -; j_gene: TRBJ2-6; abundance: -; v_gene: TRBV4-3; CDR3nt: TGCGCCAGCAGCCAAGACCTGAGCTCTGGGGCCAACGTCCTGACTTTC; CDR3aa: CASSQDLSSGANVLTF
d_gene: TRBD2; j_gene: TRBJ2-7; abundance: -; v_gene: TRBV12-3/TRBV12-4; CDR3nt: TGTGCCAGCACTAGCGGAACCTACGAGCAGTACTTC; CDR3aa: CASTSGTYEQYF
d_gene: -; j_gene: TRBJ1-1; abundance: -; v_gene: TRBV7-9; CDR3nt: TGTGCCAGCAGCCGGATTGGACAGCATGGGGGAAAAGCTTTCTTT; CDR3aa: CASSRIGQHGGKAFF
d_gene: TRBD2; j_gene: TRBJ2-7; abundance: -; v_gene: TRBV15; CDR3nt: TGTGCCACCAGCCGCGGTTGGGGGGGCTACGAGCAGTACTTC; CDR3aa: CATSRGWGGYEQYF
d_gene: -; j_gene: TRBJ2-3; abundance: -; v_gene: TRBV5-8; CDR3nt: TGTGCCAGCAGCTCTACCATTACAGGTTCTGGCACAGATACGCAGTATTTT; CDR3aa: CASSSTITGSGTDTQYF
d_gene: -; j_gene: TRBJ2-7; abundance: -; v_gene: TRBV11-3; CDR3nt: TGTGCCAGCAGCCTCCGAGCCGGGGGCTCCTACGAGCAGTACTTC; CDR3aa: CASSLRAGGSYEQYF
d_gene: -; j_gene: TRBJ1-5; abundance: -; v_gene: TRBV5-8; CDR3nt: TGTGCCAGCAGTAAAAAACAAAGCAATCAGCCCCAGCATTTT; CDR3aa: CASSKKQSNQPQHF
d_gene: -; j_gene: TRBJ1-2; abundance: -; v_gene: TRBV4-3; CDR3nt: TGCGCCAGCAGCCAAGAGTCCCGGCCAGGGGACTATGGCTACACCTTC; CDR3aa: CASSQESRPGDYGYTF